This TCR beta chain was sequenced during a study of T cells in Graves' hyperthyroidism and ophthalmopathy. Findings and caveats of the study: In simple terms, a model built on 13 V-J features told ophthalmopathy apart from stable hyperthyroidism.

On this clonotype: Its specificity is not known.

The investigators amplified TCR beta CDR3 regions from RNA transcripts. Initially, a first-round RT-PCR of the TCR CDR3 employed the HTBI primer set. In TCRdb, the multiplex PCR reads were re-called with MiXCR into one record per CDR3 protein. The sample consists of 500,000 to 550,000 distinct CDR3 sequences, roughly 20% of them appearing once. Trimming left V 3 bases short and J 0 bases short, with 12 bases between. The CDR3 is 16 residues long. Germline-derived CDR1 and CDR2 are LNHDA and SQIVND (reference sequence). The chain is built from TRBV19 and TRBJ1-5; perhaps TRBD1 as D (5 bases). The sequence came from a man younger than 30 with Graves' hyperthyroidism. Sequenced material: blood. In nucleotides, the CDR3 is TGTGCCAGTAGTATGAACGGGGACCATAGCAATCAGCCCCAGCATTTT. This translates into CASSMNGDHSNQPQHF.